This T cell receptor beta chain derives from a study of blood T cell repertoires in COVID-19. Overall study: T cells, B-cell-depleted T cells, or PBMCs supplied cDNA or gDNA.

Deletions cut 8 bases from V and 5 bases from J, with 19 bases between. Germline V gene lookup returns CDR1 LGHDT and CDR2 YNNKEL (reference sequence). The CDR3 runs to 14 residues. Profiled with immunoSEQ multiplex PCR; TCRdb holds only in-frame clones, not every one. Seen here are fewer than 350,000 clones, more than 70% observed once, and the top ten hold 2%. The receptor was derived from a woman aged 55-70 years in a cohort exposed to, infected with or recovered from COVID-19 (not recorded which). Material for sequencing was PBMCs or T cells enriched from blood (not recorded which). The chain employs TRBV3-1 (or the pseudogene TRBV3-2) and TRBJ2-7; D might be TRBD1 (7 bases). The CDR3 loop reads CASREGAGTNEQYF. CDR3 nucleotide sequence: TGTGCCAGCCGAGAGGGGGCGGGAACGAACGAGCAGTACTTC.